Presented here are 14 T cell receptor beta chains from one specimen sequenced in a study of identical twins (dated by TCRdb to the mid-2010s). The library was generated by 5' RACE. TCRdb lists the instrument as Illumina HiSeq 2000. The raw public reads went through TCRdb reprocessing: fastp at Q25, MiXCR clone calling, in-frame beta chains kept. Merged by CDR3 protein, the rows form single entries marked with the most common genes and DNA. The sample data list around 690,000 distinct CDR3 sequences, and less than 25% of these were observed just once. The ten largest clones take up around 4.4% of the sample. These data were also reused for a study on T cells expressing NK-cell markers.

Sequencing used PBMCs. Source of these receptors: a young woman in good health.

CDR3 region: CSAIPGQGQNVHEQYF. CDR3 sequence (DNA): TGCAGTGCCATTCCGGGACAGGGGCAAAATGTCCACGAGCAGTACTTC. The chain couples TRBV20-1 to TRBJ2-7, with TRBD1 matching 10 bases. J lost 5 bases, V lost 6 bases, and 16 bases had no gene match. CDR3 size: 16 residues. CDR1 is DFQATT, CDR2 SNEGSKA, per germline (reference sequence).

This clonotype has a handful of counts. This chain's CDR3 is CASSLGLAGLTGELFF. CDR3 nucleotides: TGTGCCAGCAGCCTGGGACTAGCGGGACTCACCGGGGAGCTGTTTTTT. The rearrangement joins TRBV5-6 to TRBJ2-2, with TRBD2 identical over 13 bases. CDR3 length: 16 residues. Trimming cost V 4 bases and J 4 bases; bases outside gene matches: 4. Per the germline V gene, CDR1 is SGHDT and CDR2 is YYEEEE.

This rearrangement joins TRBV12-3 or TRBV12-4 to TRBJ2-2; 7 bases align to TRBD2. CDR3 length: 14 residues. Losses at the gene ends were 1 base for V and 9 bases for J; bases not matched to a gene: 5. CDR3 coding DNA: TGTGCCAGCAGTTTAGTCGGGGAGGGGCGGGAGCTGTTTTTT. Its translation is CASSLVGEGRELFF.

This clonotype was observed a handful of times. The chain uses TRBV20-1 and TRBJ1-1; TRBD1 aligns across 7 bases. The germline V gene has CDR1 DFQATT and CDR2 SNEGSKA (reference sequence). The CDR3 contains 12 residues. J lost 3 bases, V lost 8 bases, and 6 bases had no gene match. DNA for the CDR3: TGCAGTCCCCCGGGACAGTACACTGAAGCTTTCTTT. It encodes CSPPGQYTEAFF.

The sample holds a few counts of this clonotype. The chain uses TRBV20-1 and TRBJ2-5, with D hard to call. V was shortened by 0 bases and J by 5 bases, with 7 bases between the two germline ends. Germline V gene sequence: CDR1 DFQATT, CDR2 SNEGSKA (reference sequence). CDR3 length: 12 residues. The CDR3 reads CSARDWVETQYF. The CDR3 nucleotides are TGCAGTGCTAGAGATTGGGTGGAGACCCAGTACTTC.

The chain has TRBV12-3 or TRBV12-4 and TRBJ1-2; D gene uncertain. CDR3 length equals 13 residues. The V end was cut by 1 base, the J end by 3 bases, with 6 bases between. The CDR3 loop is CASSLGAYYGYTF. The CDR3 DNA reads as TGTGCCAGCAGTTTAGGGGCGTACTATGGCTACACCTTC.

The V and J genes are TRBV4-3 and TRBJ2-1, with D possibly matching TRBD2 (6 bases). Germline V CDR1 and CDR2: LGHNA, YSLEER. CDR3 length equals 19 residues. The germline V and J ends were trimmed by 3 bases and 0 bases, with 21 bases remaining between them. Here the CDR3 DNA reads TGCGCCAGCAGCCAGCAGGTGGGACTGCCGCGGGGCTCCTACAATGAGCAGTTCTTC. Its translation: CASSQQVGLPRGSYNEQFF.

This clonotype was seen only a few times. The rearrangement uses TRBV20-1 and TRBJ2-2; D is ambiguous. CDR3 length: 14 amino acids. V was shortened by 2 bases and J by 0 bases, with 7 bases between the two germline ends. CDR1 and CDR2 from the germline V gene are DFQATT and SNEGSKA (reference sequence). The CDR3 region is CSARLGTNTGELFF. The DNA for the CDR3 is TGCAGTGCTAGACTGGGTACGAACACCGGGGAGCTGTTTTTT.

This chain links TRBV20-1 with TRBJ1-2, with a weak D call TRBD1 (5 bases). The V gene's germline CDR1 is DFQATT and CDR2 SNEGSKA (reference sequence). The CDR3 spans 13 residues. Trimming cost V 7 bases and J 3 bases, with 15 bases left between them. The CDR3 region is CSVTAGRHYGYTF. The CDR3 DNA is TGCAGTGTAACGGCAGGGCGGCACTATGGCTACACCTTC.

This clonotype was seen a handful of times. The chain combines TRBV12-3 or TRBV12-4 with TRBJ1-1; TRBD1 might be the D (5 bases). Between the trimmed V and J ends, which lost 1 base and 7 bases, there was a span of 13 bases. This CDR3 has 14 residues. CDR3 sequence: CASSLGSGGFEAFF. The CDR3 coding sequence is TGTGCCAGCAGTTTAGGTTCGGGGGGTTTTGAAGCTTTCTTT.

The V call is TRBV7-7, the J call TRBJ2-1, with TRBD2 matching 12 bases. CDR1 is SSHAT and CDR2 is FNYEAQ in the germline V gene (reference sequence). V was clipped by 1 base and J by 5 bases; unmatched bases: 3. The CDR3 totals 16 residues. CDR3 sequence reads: CASSLGTSGINNEQFF. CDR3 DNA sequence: TGTGCCAGCAGCTTAGGGACTAGCGGGATTAACAATGAGCAGTTCTTC.

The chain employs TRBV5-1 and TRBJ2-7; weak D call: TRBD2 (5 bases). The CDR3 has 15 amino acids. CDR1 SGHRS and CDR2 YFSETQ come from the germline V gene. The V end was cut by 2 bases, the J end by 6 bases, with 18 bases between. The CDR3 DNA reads TGCGCCAGCAGCTTTATTGGTCTAGGCGGAGGCGAGCAGTACTTC. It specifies CASSFIGLGGGEQYF.

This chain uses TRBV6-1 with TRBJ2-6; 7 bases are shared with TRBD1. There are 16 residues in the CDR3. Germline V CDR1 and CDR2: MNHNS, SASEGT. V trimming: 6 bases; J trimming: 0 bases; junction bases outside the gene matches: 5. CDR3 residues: CASRGRQGSGANVLTF. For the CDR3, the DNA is TGTGCCAGCAGGGGCCGACAGGGCTCTGGGGCCAACGTCCTGACTTTC.

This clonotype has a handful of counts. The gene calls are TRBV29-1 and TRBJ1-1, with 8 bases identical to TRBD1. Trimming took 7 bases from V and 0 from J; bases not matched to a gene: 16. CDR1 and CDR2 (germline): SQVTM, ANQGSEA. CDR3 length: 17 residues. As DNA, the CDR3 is TGCAGCGCCGCCGGGGGGGCAGGGGGCCAGATGAACACTGAAGCTTTCTTT. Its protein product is CSAAGGAGGQMNTEAFF.